Each of the 17 T cell receptor beta chains below was sequenced from the same sample in a study of blood T cell repertoires in COVID-19. Assay used: immunoSEQ multiplex PCR; TCRdb lists only in-frame clones, some missing. The table lists fewer than 250,000 clones, 70% to 90% of them singletons. Sequencing was done on a sample of PBMCs or T cells enriched from blood (not recorded which). Receptor source: a woman between 45 and 60 years old with acute COVID-19.

The chain employs TRBV5-6 and TRBJ1-4, with 9 bases aligning to TRBD1. The CDR3 is 16 residues long. From germline, CDR1 is SGHDT and CDR2 YYEEEE. The trim removed 4 bases at V and 6 bases at J, leaving 10 bases unmatched. CDR3 residues: CASSRGTGGEDEKLFF. CDR3 coding DNA: TGTGCCAGCAGCCGTGGAACAGGGGGCGAGGATGAAAAACTGTTTTTT.

CDR3 in DNA: TGTGCCAGCAGCTTAGGGGGACAGGGAGAAGCTTTCTTT. Its protein is CASSLGGQGEAFF. The chain has TRBV7-2 and TRBJ1-1; 9 nucleotides match TRBD1. Germline CDR1 SGHTA, CDR2 FQGNSA. The V segment lost 1 base and the J segment 8 bases; nucleotides outside the gene matches: 2. The CDR3 contains 13 residues.

V and J are TRBV6-1 and TRBJ1-1; possibly TRBD1 for D (5 bases). The CDR3 runs to 15 residues. CDR1 MNHNS and CDR2 SASEGT come from the germline V gene. Trimming pared 3 bases from V and 1 base from J, leaving 12 bases between. CDR3 nucleotide sequence: TGTGCCAGCAGTGAGGAGACAGCGGGGAACACTGAAGCTTTCTTT. This codes for CASSEETAGNTEAFF.

This chain uses TRBV19 with TRBJ1-2; possibly TRBD1 for D (5 bases). CDR1 LNHDA and CDR2 SQIVND come from the germline V gene (reference sequence). The CDR3 spans 13 residues. V was clipped by 6 bases and J by 3 bases, with 11 bases between them. CDR3 loop: CASRIDSYYGYTF. Here the CDR3 DNA reads TGTGCCAGTAGGATTGACAGCTACTATGGCTACACCTTC. Variable domain in full (rest from reference TRBV19 and TRBJ1-2): DGGITQSPKYLFRKEGQNVTLSCEQNLNHDAMYWYRQDPGQGLRLIYYSQIVNDFQKGDIAEGYSVSREKKESFPLTVTSAQKNPTAFYLCASRIDSYYGYTFGSGTRLTVV.

V and J are TRBV14 and TRBJ1-4, with D hard to call. CDR1 SGHDN and CDR2 FVKESK come from the germline V gene. The CDR3 has 14 residues. V shed 4 bases and J shed 8 bases, with 14 bases lying between them. The CDR3 loop is CASSLTGMEEKLFF. CDR3 nucleotides: TGTGCCAGCAGCCTGACCGGGATGGAGGAAAAACTGTTTTTT.

The chain combines TRBV7-2 with TRBJ1-1; TRBD1 matches 7 bases. This CDR3 is built from 18 residues. Looked up from germline, CDR1 is SGHTA and CDR2 is FQGNSA. Germline trimming cut 4 bases from V and 1 base from J; bases unmatched to any gene: 15. The CDR3 region has the DNA TGTGCCAGCAGCTACGATTACGGGACCGGGACAGCGAACACTGAAGCTTTCTTT. Translating gives CASSYDYGTGTANTEAFF.

V is TRBV6-1 and J is TRBJ1-1; TRBD1 matches at 9 bases. Germline-derived CDR1 and CDR2 are MNHNS and SASEGT. This CDR3 spans 16 amino acids. Trimming removed 3 bases from V and 5 bases from J; junction bases left unmatched: 10. The CDR3 sequence: CASSEPGQGVETEAFF. CDR3 nucleotide sequence: TGTGCCAGCAGTGAGCCGGGACAGGGTGTCGAAACTGAAGCTTTCTTT.

This chain joins TRBV21-1 and TRBJ1-4; the table's TRBD1 call for D was not verified on the DNA. TRBV21-1 is labeled a pseudogene. The CDR3 runs 18 residues. CDR3 sequence: CASSKEWTGGWTNEKLFF. CDR3 sequence (DNA): TGTGCCAGCAGCAAAGAATGGACAGGGGGTTGGACTAATGAAAAACTGTTTTTT.

The chain links TRBV2 to TRBJ2-1; 13 bases map to TRBD2. V was clipped by 6 bases and J by 7 bases; unmatched bases: 6. Germline-derived CDR1 and CDR2 are SNHLY and FYNNEI. This CDR3 spans 15 amino acids. Here the CDR3 DNA reads TGTGCCAGCAGCCGGGGGGGACTAGCGGGGAATGAGCAGTTCTTC. Translating gives CASSRGGLAGNEQFF.

The gene calls are TRBV7-6 and TRBJ1-1, with D perhaps TRBD1 (6 bases). Germline V CDR1 and CDR2: SGHVS, FNYEAQ. CDR3 length: 15 residues. V gave up 4 bases and J gave up 2 bases, with 14 bases separating them. The CDR3 nucleotides read TGTGCCAGCAGCTCAGGGCGGGGGGCCAACACTGAAGCTTTCTTT. This translates into CASSSGRGANTEAFF.

The chain combines TRBV3-1 (or the pseudogene TRBV3-2) with TRBJ2-5, with 10 bases aligning to TRBD2. The CDR3 extends over 14 amino acids. V shed 0 bases, J shed 5 bases, and the junction held 0 bases outside the gene matches. Germline V gene sequence: CDR1 LGHDT, CDR2 YNNKEL (reference sequence). CDR3 loop: CASSQEAGGETQYF. The CDR3 DNA sequence: TGTGCCAGCAGCCAAGAAGCGGGGGGGGAGACCCAGTACTTC.

V gene TRBV7-9 combines with J gene TRBJ1-1; D is uncertain. The CDR3 length is 13 residues. With 5 bases removed from V and 6 bases from J, the gap between germline ends came to 13 bases. From germline, CDR1 is SEHNR and CDR2 FQNEAQ (reference sequence). The CDR3 DNA follows: TGTGCCAGCAGCGACGAGTGGGGAGCTGAAGCTTTCTTT. Its translation is CASSDEWGAEAFF.

The V and J genes are TRBV5-1 and TRBJ1-2; possible D gene TRBD1, 6 bases. Deletions cut 4 bases from V and 6 bases from J, with 13 bases between. Germline values: CDR1 SGHRS, CDR2 YFSETQ. The CDR3 runs to 13 residues. The DNA of the CDR3 is TGCGCCAGCAGCCAATATTCAGGGGATGGCTACACCTTC. Translated, it gives CASSQYSGDGYTF.

V usage is TRBV7-9 and J usage is TRBJ2-5; D is tentatively TRBD1 or TRBD2 (5 bases each). Germline V gene sequence: CDR1 SEHNR, CDR2 FQNEAQ (reference sequence). The CDR3 has 13 residues. Trimming left V 8 bases short and J 1 base short, with 11 bases between. For the CDR3, the DNA is TGTGCCAGCTCCACTAGGGGCCAAGAGACCCAGTACTTC. Amino acids: CASSTRGQETQYF.

The chain joins TRBV5-1 to TRBJ2-7; 12 nucleotides agree with TRBD1. The germline V gene has CDR1 SGHRS and CDR2 YFSETQ. This CDR3 has 15 residues. V lost 4 bases and J lost 5; bases outside the gene matches: 7. The DNA for the CDR3 is TGCGCCAGCAGCCAGGGACAGGGGGCACTTCACGAGCAGTACTTC. Its translation is CASSQGQGALHEQYF.

V gene TRBV14 combines with J gene TRBJ2-7, with D perhaps TRBD1 (6 bases). The germline CDR1 and CDR2 sequences are SGHDN and FVKESK. This CDR3 spans 14 amino acids. Deletions cut 1 base from V and 3 bases from J, with 10 bases between. Here the CDR3 reads CASSQGTRGYEQYF. CDR3 coding DNA: TGTGCCAGCAGCCAAGGTACCAGGGGCTACGAGCAGTACTTC.

The chain links TRBV6-7 to TRBJ1-5; 7 nucleotides line up with TRBD1. TRBV6-7 is designated an ORF whose function remains uncertain. The CDR3 consists of 18 residues. After removal of 6 bases from V and 7 bases from J, the junction contained 21 bases not matched to a gene. Here the CDR3 DNA reads TGTGCCAGCAGCTTCGACAGGGATGGCGTTCGGTTGAAACAGCCCCAGCATTTT. The encoded protein is CASSFDRDGVRLKQPQHF.